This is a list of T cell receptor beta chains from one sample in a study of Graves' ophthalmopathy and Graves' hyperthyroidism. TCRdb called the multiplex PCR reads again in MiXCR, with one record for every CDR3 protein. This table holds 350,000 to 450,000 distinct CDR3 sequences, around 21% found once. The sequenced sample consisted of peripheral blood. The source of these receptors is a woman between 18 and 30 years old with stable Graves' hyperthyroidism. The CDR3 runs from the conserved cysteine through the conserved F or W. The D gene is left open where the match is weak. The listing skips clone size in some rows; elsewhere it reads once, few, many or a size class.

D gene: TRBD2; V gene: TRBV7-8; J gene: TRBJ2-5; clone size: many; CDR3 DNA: TGTGCCAGCGGACTAGCGGGATACGAGACCCAGTACTTC; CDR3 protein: CASGLAGYETQYF
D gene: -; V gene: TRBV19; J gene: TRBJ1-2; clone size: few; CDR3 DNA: TGTGCCAGTAGTCCAAGGTCAGGGTATGGCTACACCTTC; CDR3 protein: CASSPRSGYGYTF
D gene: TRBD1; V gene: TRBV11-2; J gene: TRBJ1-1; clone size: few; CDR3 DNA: TGTGCCAGCAGCTTATGGCCCGGGACAGGGGGCTTGAACACTGAAGCTTTCTTT; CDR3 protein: CASSLWPGTGGLNTEAFF
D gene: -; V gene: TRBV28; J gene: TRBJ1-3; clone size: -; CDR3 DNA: TGTGCCAGCAGTTGGCCCTCTGGAAACACCATATATTTT; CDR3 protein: CASSWPSGNTIYF
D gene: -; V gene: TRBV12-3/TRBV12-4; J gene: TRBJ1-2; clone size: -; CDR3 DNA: TGTGCCAGCAGTTTAGGTGTACAGGACTATGGCTACACCTTC; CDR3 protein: CASSLGVQDYGYTF
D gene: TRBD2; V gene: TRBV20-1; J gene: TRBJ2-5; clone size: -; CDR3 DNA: TGCAGTACTAGTGTTATAGCGGGAGGGCCCTGGGAGACCCAGTACTTC; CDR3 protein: CSTSVIAGGPWETQYF
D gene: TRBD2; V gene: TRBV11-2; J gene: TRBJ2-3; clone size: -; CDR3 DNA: TGTGCCAGCAGCTACCTCAGCGGGAGTGCAGATACGCAGTATTTT; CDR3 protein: CASSYLSGSADTQYF
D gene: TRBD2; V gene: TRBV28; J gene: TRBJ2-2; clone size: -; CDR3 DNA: TGTGCCAGCATCCTGACTAGCGGAGTTACCGGGGAGCTGTGTTTT; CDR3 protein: CASILTSGVTGELCF
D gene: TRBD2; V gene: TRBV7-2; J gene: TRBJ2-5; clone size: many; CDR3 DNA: TGTGCCAGCAGCTTATCCAGAGACCCGGGAGGTGAGACCCAGTACTTC; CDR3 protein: CASSLSRDPGGETQYF
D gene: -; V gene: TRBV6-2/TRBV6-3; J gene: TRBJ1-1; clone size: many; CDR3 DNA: TGTGCCAGCAGTTACCCAGCCCGCTTCGGTGAAGCTTTCTTT; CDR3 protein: CASSYPARFGEAFF
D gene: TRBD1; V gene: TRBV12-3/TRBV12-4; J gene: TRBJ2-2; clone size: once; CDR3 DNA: TGTGCCAGCAACCACCGGGACAGGGGCACCGGGGAGCTGTTTTTT; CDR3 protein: CASNHRDRGTGELFF
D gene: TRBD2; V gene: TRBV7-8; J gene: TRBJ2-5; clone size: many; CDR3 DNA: TGTGCCAGCAGCTTTACGGCGGGAGGGCCCTGGTACTTC; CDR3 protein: CASSFTAGGPWYF
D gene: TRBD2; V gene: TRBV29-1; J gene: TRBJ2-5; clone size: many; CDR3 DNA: TGCAGCGTTGTTCCCTTAGCGGGAGGGCAAGAGACCCAGTACTTC; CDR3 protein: CSVVPLAGGQETQYF
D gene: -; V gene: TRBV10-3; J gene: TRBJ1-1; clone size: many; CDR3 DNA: TGTGCCATCAGTGAGGGCACCCCCCCCGATGCTTTCTTT; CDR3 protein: CAISEGTPPDAFF
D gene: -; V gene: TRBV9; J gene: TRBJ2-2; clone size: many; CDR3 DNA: TGTGCCAGCAGCGCCGCTAGGGCTCCCGGGGAGCTGTTTTTT; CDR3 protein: CASSAARAPGELFF
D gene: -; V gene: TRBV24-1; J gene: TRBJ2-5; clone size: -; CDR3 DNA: TGTGCCACCAGTGATCCGGGGACACCGCAAGAGACCCAGTACTTC; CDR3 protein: CATSDPGTPQETQYF
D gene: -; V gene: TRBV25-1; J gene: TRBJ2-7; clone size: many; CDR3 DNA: TGTGCCAGCAGTGAACGTAGTATCGGCACCTACGAGCAGTACTTC; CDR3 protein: CASSERSIGTYEQYF
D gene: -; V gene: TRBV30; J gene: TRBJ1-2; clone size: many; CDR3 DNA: TGTTTCGGCAGGGGCGTCTCTGGCTACACCTTC; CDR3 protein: CFGRGVSGYTF
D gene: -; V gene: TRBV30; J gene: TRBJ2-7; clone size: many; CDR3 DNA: TGTGCCTGGAGTGGAGGCAGGGGAAGAGAGCAGTACTTC; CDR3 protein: CAWSGGRGREQYF
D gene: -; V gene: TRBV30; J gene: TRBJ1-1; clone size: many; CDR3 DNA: TGTGCCTGGAGCCGGATGGGGCTGAACACTGAAGCTTTCTTT; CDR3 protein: CAWSRMGLNTEAFF